This TCR beta chain comes out of a study of T cell repertoires in cytomegalovirus infection. Study results and limitations: Carriage of CMV together with the relevant HLA was identifiable through cumulative public TCR beta family frequency.

TCRdb re-called the reads with MiXCR, one entry per CDR3 protein. The repertoire holds approximately 120,000 distinct CDR3 sequences, with about 30% as singletons. J was trimmed by 1 base and V by 11 bases; bases with no gene match: 6. Germline loops: CDR1 SEHNR, CDR2 FQNEAQ (reference sequence). The CDR3 consists of 13 residues. On this clonotype: What it recognizes is unknown.

V and J are TRBV7-9 and TRBJ1-1; 8 bases are shared with TRBD1. This clonotype was sampled from a human donor in good health (CMV status not recorded). Some clones in this sample may be carry-over from other donors' samples. Here the sequenced sample was CD8+ T cells from cultured PBMCs, taken from culture after CMV antigen stimulation. The DNA for the CDR3 is TGTGCCGTTCTCGGACAGGGGAACACTGAAGCTTTCTTT. This sequence encodes CAVLGQGNTEAFF.